This T cell receptor beta chain was retrieved from a study of blood T cells in healthy people across ages. Sample-barcoded 5' priming and a J-beta primer mix drove a second PCR of about 6 to 12 cycles. TCRdb reanalysed the 5' RACE reads using MiXCR and keeps one entry per CDR3 protein. The sample holds around 1,800,000 distinct CDR3 sequences, roughly two fifths seen once. The V gene's germline CDR1 is LGHNT and CDR2 FRNRAP. Trimming removed 0 bases from V and 1 base from J, with 8 bases in between. The CDR3 is made up of 15 amino acids. Sequenced sample: blood. The chain uses TRBV12-5 and TRBJ2-3; D gene uncertain. This sequence originates from a human donor in good health. The CDR3 is CASGLVMPGTDTQYF. The CDR3 nucleotides are TGTGCTAGTGGTTTGGTAATGCCCGGCACAGATACGCAGTATTTT.